Listed below are T cell receptor beta chains from one sample, sequenced in a study of T cell repertoires in cytomegalovirus infection. TCRdb processed the reads anew with MiXCR; each CDR3 protein has one entry. The profile covers nearly 550,000 distinct CDR3 sequences, with about 15% appearing a single time and roughly a quarter taken by the ten largest. Sequencing was performed on CD8+ T cells from PBMCs. The receptor set was obtained from a human donor in good health (CMV status not recorded). Some clones in this sample may be carry-over from other donors' samples. Both conserved end residues are part of each CDR3. The D gene is left open where the match is weak. Some rows have no size entry. The others give once, few or many, or a class for an expanded clone.

d_call j_call v_call clone_size cdr3_aa cdr3_nt
- TRBJ2-5 TRBV4-1 few CASSPSGTETQYF TGCGCCAGCAGCCCCTCGGGTACAGAGACCCAGTACTTC
TRBD1 TRBJ1-5 TRBV4-1 many CASSQTQGAGQPQHF TGCGCCAGCAGCCAGACACAGGGGGCCGGTCAGCCCCAGCATTTT
- TRBJ2-2 TRBV19 - CASSAWTGELFF TGTGCCAGTAGTGCATGGACCGGGGAGCTGTTTTTT
- TRBJ2-3 TRBV4-2 - CASSQDGTGSTDTQYF TGTGCCAGCAGCCAAGACGGTACAGGGAGCACAGATACGCAGTATTTT
- TRBJ1-5 TRBV5-1 - CASSPGLDFNQPQHF TGCGCCAGCAGCCCCGGGTTGGATTTCAATCAGCCCCAGCATTTT
- TRBJ2-1 TRBV10-3 few CAISGSSSYNEQFF TGTGCCATCAGCGGATCAAGCTCCTACAATGAGCAGTTCTTC
TRBD2 TRBJ2-7 TRBV7-2 many CASSLTTSGFYEQYF TGTGCCAGCAGCTTAACGACTAGCGGGTTCTACGAGCAGTACTTC
TRBD2 TRBJ2-1 TRBV7-2 many CASSILAGGPYNEQFF TGTGCCAGCAGCATTTTAGCGGGGGGCCCCTACAATGAGCAGTTCTTC
- TRBJ1-2 TRBV5-1 many CASSLGGDGYTF TGTGCCAGCAGCTTAGGGGGTGACGGCTACACCTTC
- TRBJ2-1 TRBV6-5 - CASSYGAATDSSLYNEQFF TGTGCCAGCAGTTACGGGGCGGCCACGGACTCTTCCCTCTACAATGAGCAGTTCTTC
- TRBJ2-3 TRBV9 - CASSPRTVSTDTQYF TGTGCCAGCAGCCCTCGGACAGTTAGCACAGATACGCAGTATTTT
- TRBJ2-1 TRBV19 - CASSIGSSRLVNEPFF TGTGCCAGTAGTATAGGTTCGTCTAGGTTAGTGAATGAGCCGTTCTTC
- TRBJ1-1 TRBV27 many CASSPYRTLSGEAFF TGTGCCAGCAGCCCATATAGGACCCTGTCGGGTGAAGCTTTCTTT
TRBD1 TRBJ2-3 TRBV27 few CASSLLGGQGLDTQYF TGTGCCAGCAGTTTGTTGGGCGGACAGGGATTAGATACGCAGTATTTT
- TRBJ1-6 TRBV9 once CASSEGPGNSPLHF TGTGCCAGCAGCGAAGGGCCAGGGAATTCACCCCTCCACTTT
TRBD2 TRBJ2-1 TRBV29-1 - CSVEGLAGVNEQFF TGCAGCGTTGAAGGACTAGCGGGAGTGAATGAGCAGTTCTTC
TRBD2 TRBJ2-5 TRBV20-1 few CSARDRSGGAQETQYF TGCAGTGCTAGAGATCGAAGCGGGGGGGCCCAAGAGACCCAGTACTTC
TRBD2 TRBJ2-2 TRBV5-5 - CASSGDTNTSGGAGELFF TGTGCCAGCAGCGGGGACACCAATACTAGCGGGGGGGCCGGGGAGCTGTTTTTT
TRBD1 TRBJ2-7 TRBV27 many CASSQDRVYEQYF TGTGCCAGCAGTCAGGACAGGGTCTACGAGCAGTACTTC
- TRBJ2-4 TRBV7-9 - CASSLGGYPKNIQYF TGTGCCAGCAGCTTAGGAGGGTATCCCAAAAACATTCAGTACTTC
- TRBJ1-6 TRBV12-3/TRBV12-4 - CASSFTSFNSPLHF TGTGCCAGCAGTTTTACCAGTTTTAATTCACCCCTCCACTTT
- TRBJ2-7 TRBV11-1 many CASSLSQDEQYF TGTGCCAGCAGCTTAAGCCAGGACGAGCAGTACTTC
TRBD1 TRBJ2-7 TRBV27 few CAVVTGTGGGEQYF TGTGCCGTCGTAACCGGGACAGGGGGCGGTGAGCAGTACTTC
- TRBJ2-1 TRBV12-3/TRBV12-4 many CASGGGEQFF TGTGCCAGCGGGGGAGGTGAGCAGTTCTTC
- TRBJ2-5 TRBV19 - CASLGARGTQYF TGTGCCAGCCTCGGGGCGCGGGGGACCCAGTACTTC